This is a list of T cell receptor beta chains from one sample in a study of graft-versus-host responses after intestinal transplantation. These receptors have no identified antigens. The method was immunoSEQ multiplex PCR; TCRdb's version includes in-frame clones alone and lacks a portion of them. Among about 100,000 clones listed, around nine tenths were seen once. The sample was unstimulated CD8+ T cells sorted from spleen or lymph node cells, taken before intestinal transplant. The receptors come from a human donor who received an intestinal transplant. Both conserved end residues are trimmed from each CDR3. The D gene is left open where the match is weak.

J	V	D	CDR3
TRBJ2-3	TRBV4-1	TRBD2	ASSQDSGSPPDTQY
TRBJ2-7	TRBV13	TRBD1	ASSSTWGGQGKSYEQY
TRBJ2-7	TRBV6-5	-	ASSLGTAYEQY
TRBJ1-1	TRBV6-5	-	ASSYSIREGYTEAF
TRBJ2-7	TRBV5-4	-	ASSLLGTYEQY
TRBJ1-4	TRBV27	-	ASSSLQGFGEKLF
TRBJ2-5	TRBV5-1	-	ASSLDSGETQY
TRBJ2-3	TRBV6-1	TRBD2	ASSEGTSGSTDTQY
TRBJ2-7	TRBV4-1	-	ASSQGFSYEQY
TRBJ1-6	TRBV5-1	-	ARSRGGGDDSPLH
TRBJ2-1	TRBV28	TRBD2	ASSLASGYNEQF
TRBJ2-2	TRBV6-5	-	ASSYLGSTGELF
TRBJ2-2	TRBV7-6	-	ASSRGESGELF
TRBJ2-7	TRBV4-1	TRBD2	ASSTLAGGSYEQY
TRBJ1-5	TRBV7-6	-	ASSLVPNQPQH
TRBJ1-1	TRBV5-1	-	ASSLEGPGLNTEAF
TRBJ1-2	TRBV14	-	ASSQEAKAWGSNYGYT
TRBJ2-1	TRBV4-1	TRBD1	ASSQDIPGTGDNEQF
TRBJ1-1	TRBV4-2	-	ASSQVVGEGLGTEAF
TRBJ1-5	TRBV27	-	ASSFFNQPQH
TRBJ2-1	TRBV13	-	ASSPRNEQF
TRBJ2-1	TRBV14	-	ASSLWRSSYNEQF
TRBJ1-6	TRBV11-1	TRBD1	ASSLGTGQGSPLH
TRBJ2-1	TRBV13	-	ASSLRLDYEQF
TRBJ1-5	TRBV6-5	-	ASSPGSNQPQH
TRBJ2-2	TRBV7-6	-	ASSPRYVTGNTGELF
TRBJ2-5	TRBV9	-	ASSSEEAGIQETRY
TRBJ2-6	TRBV2	-	ATTVGGTGFGANVLT
TRBJ1-6	TRBV27	TRBD1	ASSTGEYSPLH
TRBJ2-7	TRBV6-5	TRBD2	ASSWDSGSVNEQY
TRBJ2-7	TRBV6-5	-	ASGGYEQY
TRBJ1-3	TRBV7-9	-	ASSPPQGLQFSGNTIY
TRBJ2-6	TRBV11-2	-	ASSLGDSGANVLT